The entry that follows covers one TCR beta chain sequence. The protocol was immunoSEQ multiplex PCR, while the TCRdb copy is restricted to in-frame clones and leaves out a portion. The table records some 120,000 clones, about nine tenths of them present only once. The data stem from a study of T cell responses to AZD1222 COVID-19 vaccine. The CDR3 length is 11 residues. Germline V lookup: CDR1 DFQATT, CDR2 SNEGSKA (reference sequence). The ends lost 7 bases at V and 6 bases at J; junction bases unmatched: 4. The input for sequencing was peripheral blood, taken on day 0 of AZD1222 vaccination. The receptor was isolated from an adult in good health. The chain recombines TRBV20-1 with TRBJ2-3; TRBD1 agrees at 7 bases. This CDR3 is CSVTGFDTQYF. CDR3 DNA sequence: TGCAGTGTGACAGGGTTTGATACGCAGTATTTT.